This is a list of T cell receptor beta chains from one sample in a study of T cells in localized non-small cell lung cancer. The method was immunoSEQ multiplex PCR; TCRdb's version includes in-frame clones alone and lacks a portion of them. Counted here are 75,000 to 80,000 clones, 88% occurring once; the ten biggest clones make up roughly 20%. The sample was peripheral blood, taken before any cancer treatment. These receptors were collected from a woman aged 40-70 years with stage I squamous cell lung carcinoma. CDR3s leave out the opening cysteine and the closing phenylalanine or tryptophan. The size field is filled for only some rows; it gives once, few, many or a size class.

ASSKTGGAGRNQPQH,TRBJ1-5,TRBV19,.
ASSGGGGGFEQY,TRBJ2-7,TRBV9,.
ASSRDRVNSPLH,TRBJ1-6,TRBV27,.
ASSLAWTGPGVEQY,TRBJ2-7,TRBV5-1,.
ASSSVGNQPQH,TRBJ1-5,TRBV11-3,.
AWTPGPAGEQY,TRBJ2-7,TRBV30,.
ATSGLDGDNQPQH,TRBJ1-5,TRBV15,.
ASSFDPTGSYEQY,TRBJ2-7,TRBV6-5,.
ASRGTGGQPQH,TRBJ1-5,TRBV19,.
ASSQWTGFENSPLH,TRBJ1-6,TRBV4-1,.
ASSPGQGETQY,TRBJ2-5,TRBV5-1,.
ASSLAGDSTDTQY,TRBJ2-3,TRBV5-1,.
AIGELEGQF,TRBJ2-1,TRBV10-3,.
ASSFGQGLGNEQY,TRBJ2-7,TRBV5-1,.
ASSDENPLYSPLH,TRBJ1-6,TRBV6-1,once
ASSSDTGELF,TRBJ2-2,TRBV11-2,.
ASSVGSGGLYEQY,TRBJ2-7,TRBV9,.
ASSLADTNYGYT,TRBJ1-2,TRBV7-8,.
ASSRTGNQPQH,TRBJ1-5,TRBV7-9,.
ASSRRRGQETQY,TRBJ2-5,TRBV6-6,once
ASSFGSGQPGYGYT,TRBJ1-2,TRBV7-9,.
ASSLLAQSSVYGYT,TRBJ1-2,TRBV28,.
ASSIGKGLEVGYT,TRBJ1-2,TRBV19,.
ASSVAGRDSPLH,TRBJ1-6,TRBV9,.
ASSRQEGYTDTQY,TRBJ2-3,TRBV9,.
ASSPGGGRSYGYT,TRBJ1-2,TRBV4-2,.
ASSVDRGLGYEQY,TRBJ2-7,TRBV9,once
ASPQRFFTGNTIY,TRBJ1-3,TRBV21-1,.
ASLGGVTDYGYT,TRBJ1-2,TRBV7-9,few
ASSPPRGWIEAF,TRBJ1-1,TRBV9,once
ASSPLWDSSGNEQF,TRBJ2-1,TRBV27,large
ASSPRGNYADTQY,TRBJ2-3,TRBV5-4,.
ASSVDGMNTEAF,TRBJ1-1,TRBV9,.
AINNSPTDTQY,TRBJ2-3,TRBV10-3,.
ASSPTGNTEAF,TRBJ1-1,TRBV18,once
ASSGQGGNGELF,TRBJ2-2,TRBV6-5,.
ASSELAVNEQY,TRBJ2-7,TRBV10-2,once
ASRFRELGTGELF,TRBJ2-2,TRBV2,.
ASSYSRTSYEQY,TRBJ2-7,TRBV6-5,.
ASSDSEGLGYT,TRBJ1-2,TRBV10-1,.
AWGRTEAF,TRBJ1-1,TRBV30,few
ASSYSSRGQPQH,TRBJ1-5,TRBV6-5,.
AINGAGELF,TRBJ2-2,TRBV10-3,few
ASSINRDNSPLH,TRBJ1-6,TRBV19,.
ASSEGGRGRLNTEAF,TRBJ1-1,TRBV2,few
AWSVSLKREQF,TRBJ2-1,TRBV30,.
ANRVGGNTEAF,TRBJ1-1,TRBV10-3,.
ASSFLGQKNTEAF,TRBJ1-1,TRBV2,.
ASSASGQGADTQY,TRBJ2-3,TRBV18,.
SVVGDSTTSGNTIY,TRBJ1-3,TRBV29-1,.
ASSLIAGLRGEQY,TRBJ2-7,TRBV7-6,.
ASSFSRAEAF,TRBJ1-1,TRBV5-6,.
ACMKSSYNSPLH,TRBJ1-6,TRBV30,few
ASSINTGGNTEAF,TRBJ1-1,TRBV19,.